The 6 T cell receptor beta chains below were found in one sample sequenced in a study of spatial heterogeneity in lung cancer. The time point denotes: sample taken at primary tumor resection. Via MiXCR, TCRdb re-called the 5' RACE reads, giving one row per CDR3 protein. Of around 12,000 distinct CDR3 sequences listed, roughly 5.4% were seen once; the top ten hold about 34%. Study-wide findings and caveats: Expanded intratumoral alpha and beta TCR counts tracked tumor mutation counts.

Their recognized antigens are unknown. This sample comprised lung tumor tissue, obtained at surgery. Source of these receptors: a male donor with early-stage non-small cell lung cancer.

This clonotype was detected only a few times. This chain connects TRBV14 to TRBJ2-1; 12 nucleotides agree with TRBD2. From germline, CDR1 is SGHDN and CDR2 FVKESK. After removal of 4 bases from V and 0 bases from J, the junction contained 10 bases not matched to a gene. This CDR3 region has 19 residues. The CDR3 DNA is TGTGCCAGCAGCCCCTCTCCTACTAGCGGGAGGAGCTCCTACAATGAGCAGTTCTTC. Protein: CASSPSPTSGRSSYNEQFF.

There are many counts of this clonotype. The V call is TRBV7-9, the J call TRBJ2-7; the D is unclear. Trimming pared 1 base from V and 6 bases from J, leaving 16 bases between. CDR3 length: 15 residues. The germline V gene has CDR1 SEHNR and CDR2 FQNEAQ (reference sequence). CDR3 bases: TGTGCCAGCAGCTTAGGGGCAGGCGTCCAATTCGAGCAGTACTTC. As protein: CASSLGAGVQFEQYF.

This clonotype appeared many times. This sequence joins TRBV7-2 and TRBJ1-2; unclear D gene. Deletions cut 2 bases from V and 9 bases from J, with 7 bases between. There are 11 residues in the CDR3. Germline CDR1 reads SGHTA; CDR2 reads FQGNSA. The CDR3 sequence: CASSLMRSYTF. For the CDR3, the DNA is TGTGCCAGCAGCTTAATGAGGAGCTACACCTTC.

By sample share, this clonotype is large (0.1 to 1%). The V gene is TRBV5-4, the J gene TRBJ2-1; a weak D match, TRBD2 (6 bases). The CDR3 contains 15 residues. CDR1 is SGHNT and CDR2 is YYREEE in the germline V gene (reference sequence). Deletions cut 4 bases from V and 8 bases from J, with 19 bases between. CDR3 amino acids: CASSPDLGASDEQFF. CDR3 bases: TGTGCCAGCAGCCCGGACCTGGGTGCTAGCGATGAGCAGTTCTTC.

This clonotype was detected ten times or more. This sequence joins TRBV29-1 and TRBJ2-3, with 13 bases aligning to TRBD2. This CDR3 is 15 amino acids long. V was clipped by 3 bases and J by 4 bases; unmatched bases: 4. Germline CDR1 reads SQVTM; CDR2 reads ANQGSEA. The CDR3, as DNA: TGCAGCGTTGACGGACTAGCGGGAGATGCAGATACGCAGTATTTT. Protein sequence: CSVDGLAGDADTQYF.

This clonotype was found many times. The rearrangement uses TRBV29-1 and TRBJ2-5; the D gene is possibly TRBD2 (6 bases). Germline lookup yields CDR1 SQVTM and CDR2 ANQGSEA. This CDR3 is built from 15 residues. The V and J ends lost 2 bases and 5 bases respectively, with 18 bases between them. CDR3 nucleotide sequence: TGCAGCGTTGAAAGGGGTAGCGGAGGGGTTGAGACCCAGTACTTC. It translates to CSVERGSGGVETQYF.